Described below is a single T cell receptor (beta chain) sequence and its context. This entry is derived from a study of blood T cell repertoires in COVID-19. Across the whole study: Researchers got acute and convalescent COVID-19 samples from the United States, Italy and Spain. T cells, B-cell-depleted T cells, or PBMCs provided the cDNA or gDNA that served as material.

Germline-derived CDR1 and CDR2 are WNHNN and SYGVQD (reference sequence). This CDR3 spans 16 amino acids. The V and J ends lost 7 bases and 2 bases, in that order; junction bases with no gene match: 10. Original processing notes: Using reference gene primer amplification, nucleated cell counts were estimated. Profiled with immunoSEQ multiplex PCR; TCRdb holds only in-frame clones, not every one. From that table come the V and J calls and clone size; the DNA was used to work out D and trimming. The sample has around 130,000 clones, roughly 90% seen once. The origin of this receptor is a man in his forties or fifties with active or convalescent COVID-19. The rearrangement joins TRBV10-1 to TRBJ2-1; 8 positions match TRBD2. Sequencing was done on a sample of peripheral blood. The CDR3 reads CASTTSGGLAYNEQFF. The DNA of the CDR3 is TGCGCCAGCACCACGTCGGGAGGGCTTGCCTACAATGAGCAGTTCTTC.